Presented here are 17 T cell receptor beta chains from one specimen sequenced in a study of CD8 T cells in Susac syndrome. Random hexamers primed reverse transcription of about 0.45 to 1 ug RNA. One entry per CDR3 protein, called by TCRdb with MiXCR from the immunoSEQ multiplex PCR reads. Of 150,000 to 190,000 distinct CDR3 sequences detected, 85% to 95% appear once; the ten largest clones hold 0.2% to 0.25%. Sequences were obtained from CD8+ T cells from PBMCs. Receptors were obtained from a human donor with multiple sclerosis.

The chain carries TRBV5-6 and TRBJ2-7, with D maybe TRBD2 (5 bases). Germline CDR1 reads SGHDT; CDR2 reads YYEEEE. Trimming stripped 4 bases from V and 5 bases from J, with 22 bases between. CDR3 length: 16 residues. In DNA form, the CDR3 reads TGTGCCAGCAGCCGCGGGTTGGTACTTTTCGGTCACGAGCAGTACTTC. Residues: CASSRGLVLFGHEQYF.

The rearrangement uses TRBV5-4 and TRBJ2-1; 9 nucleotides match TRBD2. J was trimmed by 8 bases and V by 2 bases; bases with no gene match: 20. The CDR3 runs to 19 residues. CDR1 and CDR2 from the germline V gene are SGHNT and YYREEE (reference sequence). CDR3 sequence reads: CASSFLAGPASTPLDEQFF. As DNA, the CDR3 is TGTGCCAGCAGCTTCCTAGCGGGGCCTGCCTCTACTCCTCTAGATGAGCAGTTCTTC.

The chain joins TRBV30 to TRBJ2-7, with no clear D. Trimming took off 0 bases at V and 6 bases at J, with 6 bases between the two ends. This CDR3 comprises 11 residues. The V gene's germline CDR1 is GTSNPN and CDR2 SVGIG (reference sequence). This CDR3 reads CAWSVVREQYF. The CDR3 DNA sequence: TGTGCCTGGAGTGTGGTTCGCGAGCAGTACTTC.

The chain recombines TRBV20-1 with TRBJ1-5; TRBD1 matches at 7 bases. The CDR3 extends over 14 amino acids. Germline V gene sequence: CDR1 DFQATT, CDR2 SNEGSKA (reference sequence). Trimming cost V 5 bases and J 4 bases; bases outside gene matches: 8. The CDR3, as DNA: TGCAGTGCTCGGACGGGACAGAGAAATCAGCCCCAGCATTTT. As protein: CSARTGQRNQPQHF.

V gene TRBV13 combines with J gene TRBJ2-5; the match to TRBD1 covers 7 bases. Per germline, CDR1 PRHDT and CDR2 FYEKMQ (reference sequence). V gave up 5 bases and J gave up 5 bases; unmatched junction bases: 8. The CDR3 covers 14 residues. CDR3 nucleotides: TGTGCCAGCAGCGTCCGACAGGGACGGGAGACCCAGTACTTC. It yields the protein CASSVRQGRETQYF.

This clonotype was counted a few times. CDR3 DNA: TGTGCCAGCGGGGCCTTTGGAAGCACCCAGTACTTC. Translating it yields CASGAFGSTQYF. The V and J genes are TRBV6-1 and TRBJ2-5; D is possibly TRBD1 (5 bases). The CDR3 extends over 12 amino acids. Germline assignment: CDR1 MNHNS and CDR2 SASEGT. Trimming pared 8 bases from V and 8 bases from J, leaving 15 bases between.

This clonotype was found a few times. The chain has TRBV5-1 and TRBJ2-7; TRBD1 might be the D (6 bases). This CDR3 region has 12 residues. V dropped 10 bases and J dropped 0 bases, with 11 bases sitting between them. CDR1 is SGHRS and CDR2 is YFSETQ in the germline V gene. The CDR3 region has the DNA TGCGCCTCACAGGGATCCTCCTACGAGCAGTACTTC. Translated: CASQGSSYEQYF.

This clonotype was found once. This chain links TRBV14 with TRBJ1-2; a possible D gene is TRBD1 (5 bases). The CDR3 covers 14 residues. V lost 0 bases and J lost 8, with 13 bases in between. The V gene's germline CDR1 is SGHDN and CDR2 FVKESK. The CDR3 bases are TGTGCCAGCAGCCAAGACTGGGGGAGTAGGGGCTACACCTTC. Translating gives CASSQDWGSRGYTF.

The CDR3 spells CASSRPPQTHNEQFF. CDR3 in DNA: TGCGCCAGCAGCCGACCCCCCCAGACCCACAATGAGCAGTTCTTC. The rearrangement uses TRBV5-1 and TRBJ2-1; D unclear. CDR1 is SGHRS, CDR2 YFSETQ, per germline. Trimming took off 4 bases at V and 5 bases at J, with 16 bases between the two ends. The CDR3 loop spans 15 amino acids.

This CDR3 is CASSEAVGGVETQYF. CDR3 in DNA: TGTGCCAGCAGTGAAGCGGTAGGGGGCGTAGAGACCCAGTACTTC. The rearrangement links TRBV6-1 to TRBJ2-5; 7 bases map to TRBD1. This CDR3 contains 15 residues. Germline V gene data show CDR1 as MNHNS and CDR2 as SASEGT. V was clipped by 0 bases and J by 4 bases; unmatched bases: 5.

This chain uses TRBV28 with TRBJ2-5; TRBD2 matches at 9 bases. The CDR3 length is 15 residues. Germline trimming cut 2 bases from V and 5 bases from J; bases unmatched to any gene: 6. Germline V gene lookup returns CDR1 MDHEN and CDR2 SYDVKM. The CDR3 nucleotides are TGTGCCAGCAGTTTAGCGGGGGGGCCTTTGGAGACCCAGTACTTC. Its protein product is CASSLAGGPLETQYF.

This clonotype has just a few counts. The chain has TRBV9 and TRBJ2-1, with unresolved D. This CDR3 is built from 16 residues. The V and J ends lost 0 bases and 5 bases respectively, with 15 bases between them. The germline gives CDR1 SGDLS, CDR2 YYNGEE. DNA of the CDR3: TGTGCCAGCAGCGTAGTCGGACCCCCGTCGAACAATGAGCAGTTCTTC. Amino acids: CASSVVGPPSNNEQFF.

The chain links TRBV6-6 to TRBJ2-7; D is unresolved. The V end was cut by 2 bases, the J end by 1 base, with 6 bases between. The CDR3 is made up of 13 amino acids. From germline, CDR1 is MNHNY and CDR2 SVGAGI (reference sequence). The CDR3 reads CASSYLRSYEQYF. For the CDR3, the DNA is TGTGCCAGCAGTTACCTGAGGTCCTACGAGCAGTACTTC.

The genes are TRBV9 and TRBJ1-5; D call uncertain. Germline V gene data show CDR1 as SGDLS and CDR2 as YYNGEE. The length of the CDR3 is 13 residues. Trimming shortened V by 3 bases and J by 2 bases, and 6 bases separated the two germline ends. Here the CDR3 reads CASSADGNQPQHF. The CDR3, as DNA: TGTGCCAGCAGCGCGGACGGCAATCAGCCCCAGCATTTT.

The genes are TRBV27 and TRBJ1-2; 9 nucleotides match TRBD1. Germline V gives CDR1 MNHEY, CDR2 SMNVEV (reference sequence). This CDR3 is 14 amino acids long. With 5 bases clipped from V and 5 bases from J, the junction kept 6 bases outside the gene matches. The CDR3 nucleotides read TGTGCCAGCAGTCGGCCGGGACAGGGTTATGGCTACACCTTC. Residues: CASSRPGQGYGYTF.

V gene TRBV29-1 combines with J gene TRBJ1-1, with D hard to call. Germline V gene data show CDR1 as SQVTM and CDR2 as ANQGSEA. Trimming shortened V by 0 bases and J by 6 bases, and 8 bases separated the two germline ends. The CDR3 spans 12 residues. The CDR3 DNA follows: TGCAGCGTTGAAGATCTAGGCGCTGAAGCTTTCTTT. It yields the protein CSVEDLGAEAFF.

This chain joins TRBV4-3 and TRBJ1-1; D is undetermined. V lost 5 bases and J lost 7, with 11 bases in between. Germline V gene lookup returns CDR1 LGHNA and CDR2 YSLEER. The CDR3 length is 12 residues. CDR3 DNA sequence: TGCGCCAGCAGCGGCAGGTTGGGTGAAGCTTTCTTT. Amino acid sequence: CASSGRLGEAFF.